The 29 T cell receptor beta chains listed next were all sequenced from one sample in a study of beta chain features in type 1 diabetes. These receptors have no known antigen. Of the isolated RNA, all was reverse transcribed, and so the sequenced material was expressed TCRB transcripts. Produced via immunoSEQ multiplex PCR; TCRdb's table is partial and in-frame only. This sample carries around 250,000 clones, approximately 13% of them seen once, and the ten largest clones take roughly 0.019%. Broader study findings: Among all four CD4+ subsets, Type 1 diabetes patients had TCRB CDR3s that were moderately but significantly shorter.

The sample consisted of naive CD4+ T cells from blood. The receptors originated from a young man with type 1 diabetes.

The chain is built from TRBV5-1 and TRBJ2-5, with 10 nucleotides matching TRBD2. With 0 bases clipped from V and 1 base from J, the junction kept 6 bases outside the gene matches. CDR3 length: 17 amino acids. Germline V gene sequence: CDR1 SGHRS, CDR2 YFSETQ. The DNA of the CDR3 is TGCGCCAGCAGCTTGGCCAAAGGACTAGCGGCCCAAGAGACCCAGTACTTC. Residues: CASSLAKGLAAQETQYF.

The chain carries TRBV6-5 and TRBJ2-2, with D possibly TRBD1 on 6 matching bases. Looked up from germline, CDR1 is MNHEY and CDR2 is SVGAGI. The V end lost 6 bases, the J end lost 4 bases, and 9 bases lay between the germline ends. The CDR3 is made up of 13 amino acids. CDR3 nucleotides: TGTGCCAGCAGGGACAGACCCACCGGGGAGCTGTTTTTT. This gives the protein CASRDRPTGELFF.

The V call is TRBV27, the J call TRBJ2-7; D gene unclear. Trimming stripped 6 bases from V and 0 bases from J, with 9 bases between. This CDR3 comprises 13 residues. Germline V lookup: CDR1 MNHEY, CDR2 SMNVEV (reference sequence). CDR3 protein: CASSPIPSYEQYF. In nucleotides, the CDR3 is TGTGCCAGCAGCCCTATTCCCTCCTACGAGCAGTACTTC.

The rearrangement links TRBV10-2 to TRBJ2-1, with 8 bases identical to TRBD2. After removal of 2 bases from V and 7 bases from J, the junction contained 13 bases not matched to a gene. This CDR3 comprises 17 residues. Germline CDR1 reads WSHSY; CDR2 reads SAAADI. CDR3 sequence: CASSELPAGEFRNEQFF. The CDR3 DNA follows: TGCGCCAGCAGTGAGCTGCCAGCGGGGGAGTTTCGGAATGAGCAGTTCTTC.

The chain combines TRBV6-6 with TRBJ2-5, with TRBD1 matching over 8 bases. V dropped 4 bases and J dropped 5; count of bases not matched to a gene: 6. This CDR3 is built from 14 residues. Germline lookup yields CDR1 MNHNY and CDR2 SVGAGI (reference sequence). CDR3 loop: CASSLRQGLETQYF. The CDR3 DNA follows: TGTGCCAGCAGTTTGAGACAGGGGCTGGAGACCCAGTACTTC.

Only a few counts were recorded for this clone. This chain's CDR3 is CSVGRTGTYGYTF. The DNA of the CDR3 is TGCAGCGTTGGTCGGACAGGGACCTATGGCTACACCTTC. The chain is built from TRBV29-1 and TRBJ1-2, with 8 bases lining up with TRBD1. CDR1 and CDR2 (germline): SQVTM, ANQGSEA. The CDR3 sequence is 13 residues long. V was pared by 4 bases and J by 4 bases, with 5 bases of the junction left unmatched.

This clone was seen more than once but under ten times. The chain links TRBV4-1 to TRBJ1-1; possibly TRBD1 for D (5 bases). Between the trimmed V and J ends, which lost 0 bases and 0 bases, there was a span of 14 bases. There are 17 residues in the CDR3. CDR1 MGHRA and CDR2 YSYEKL come from the germline V gene. The chain's CDR3 is CASSQDLGRGMNTEAFF. The CDR3 DNA reads as TGCGCCAGCAGCCAAGATCTGGGGCGGGGTATGAACACTGAAGCTTTCTTT.

This rearrangement joins TRBV25-1 to TRBJ1-2, with 7 bases lining up with TRBD1. J was trimmed by 5 bases and V by 4 bases; bases with no gene match: 4. Germline V gives CDR1 MGHDK, CDR2 SYGVNS. The CDR3 runs to 13 residues. CDR3 nucleotide sequence: TGTGCCAGCAGTGGACAGGGTTGGTATGGCTACACCTTC. Amino acid sequence: CASSGQGWYGYTF.

The chain recombines TRBV29-1 with TRBJ1-2; D may be TRBD1 (6 bases). V lost 6 bases and J 4 bases, leaving 15 bases between the germline ends. In germline, CDR1 is SQVTM, CDR2 ANQGSEA. The CDR3 spans 13 residues. The CDR3 nucleotides are TGCAGCGTAAGGTTACAGGACAGCTATGGCTACACCTTC. This codes for CSVRLQDSYGYTF. Using reference TRBV29-1 and TRBJ1-2 for the parts outside the CDR3, the full variable domain is SAVISQKPSRDICQRGTSLTIQCQVDSQVTMMFWYRQQPGQSLTLIATANQGSEATYESGFVIDKFPISRPNLTFSTLTVSNMSPEDSSIYLCSVRLQDSYGYTFGSGTRLTVV.

The V call is TRBV30, the J call TRBJ1-1; TRBD1 is a possible D gene (5 bases). The germline V gene encodes CDR1 GTSNPN and CDR2 SVGIG (reference sequence). Trimming removed 2 bases from V and 0 bases from J, with 10 bases in between. The CDR3 spans 14 residues. CDR3 loop: CAWSIMTVNTEAFF. The CDR3 bases are TGTGCCTGGAGTATTATGACAGTGAACACTGAAGCTTTCTTT.

This rearrangement joins TRBV19 to TRBJ1-4; no clear D. Trimming shortened V by 9 bases and J by 1 base, and 9 bases separated the two germline ends. The CDR3 is made up of 13 amino acids. Germline V gene sequence: CDR1 LNHDA, CDR2 SQIVND (reference sequence). For the CDR3, the DNA is TGTGCCAGCCGACATATAACTAATGAAAAACTGTTTTTT. It specifies CASRHITNEKLFF.

This clone came up a few times. The V and J genes are TRBV10-3 and TRBJ2-7; 15 nucleotides agree with TRBD2. The germline CDR1 and CDR2 sequences are ENHRY and SYGVKD. J was trimmed by 6 bases and V by 5 bases; bases with no gene match: 5. The CDR3 consists of 15 residues. CDR3 amino acids: CAISSGTSGRSEQYF. The CDR3 DNA is TGTGCCATCAGTTCCGGGACTAGCGGGAGGAGCGAGCAGTACTTC.

The chain is built from TRBV5-6 and TRBJ2-4, with 12 bases matching TRBD2. The CDR3 is 19 residues long. The germline CDR1 and CDR2 sequences are SGHDT and YYEEEE. J gave up 0 bases and V 3 bases, and 10 bases lay outside the gene matches. CDR3 residues: CASSSPFRTSGVAKNIQYF. The CDR3 DNA reads TGTGCCAGCAGCTCCCCGTTTCGGACTAGCGGGGTAGCCAAAAACATTCAGTACTTC.

This clone was recorded a few times. This chain links TRBV18 with TRBJ2-7; 9 nucleotides agree with TRBD2. Trimming at V came to 4 bases and at J to 3 bases, leaving 7 bases not matched to a gene. The CDR3 contains 15 residues. Germline lookup yields CDR1 KGHSH and CDR2 LQKENI. Written as DNA, the CDR3 is TGTGCCAGCTCACAGGAGCGGGGGGCTCTCTACGAGCAGTACTTC. As protein: CASSQERGALYEQYF.

This clone has a handful of counts. The chain employs TRBV5-1 and TRBJ2-5, with D tentatively TRBD2 (5 bases). The CDR3 runs 15 residues. V gave up 4 bases and J gave up 3 bases, with 16 bases separating them. Germline V CDR1 and CDR2: SGHRS, YFSETQ. CDR3 nucleotides: TGCGCCAGCAGCGCCACCACTAGAAGGGAAGAGACCCAGTACTTC. Its translation is CASSATTRREETQYF.

This clone was seen a handful of times. The V gene is TRBV4-1, the J gene TRBJ1-2; 10 positions match TRBD1. The V gene's germline CDR1 is MGHRA and CDR2 YSYEKL. The CDR3 covers 17 residues. Losses at the gene ends were 1 base for V and 8 bases for J; bases not matched to a gene: 13. The CDR3 region is CASSQVLGRQGAEGYTF. CDR3 sequence (DNA): TGCGCCAGCAGCCAAGTCCTCGGCCGACAGGGGGCGGAGGGCTACACCTTC.

This chain links TRBV18 with TRBJ1-4; possibly TRBD1 for D (5 bases). The germline CDR1 and CDR2 sequences are KGHSH and LQKENI. Deletions cut 3 bases from V and 0 bases from J, with 8 bases between. This CDR3 has 15 residues. CDR3 amino acids: CASSPTVATNEKLFF. For the CDR3, the DNA is TGTGCCAGCTCACCGACAGTTGCAACTAATGAAAAACTGTTTTTT.

The gene calls are TRBV29-1 and TRBJ2-7, with D possibly matching TRBD1 (6 bases). With 2 bases removed from V and 6 bases from J, the gap between germline ends came to 14 bases. Germline assignment: CDR1 SQVTM and CDR2 ANQGSEA. This CDR3 contains 13 residues. CDR3 in DNA: TGCAGCGTTGAACAGGGGACCCAGGGCGAGCAGTACTTC. Its translation: CSVEQGTQGEQYF.

This clone was seen a handful of times. This rearrangement joins TRBV11-2 to TRBJ2-7, with D possibly being TRBD2 (6 bases). CDR1 and CDR2 from the germline V gene are SGHAT and FQNNGV. The V and J ends lost 4 bases and 3 bases respectively, with 16 bases between them. This CDR3 contains 15 residues. The CDR3 DNA reads TGTGCCAGCAGCTCCCTCCGGGGGTTCGGCTACGAGCAGTACTTC. This encodes CASSSLRGFGYEQYF.

The genes are TRBV10-3 and TRBJ1-4, with unresolved D. The CDR3 contains 14 residues. Per the germline V gene, CDR1 is ENHRY and CDR2 is SYGVKD. Trimming cost V 3 bases and J 2 bases, with 7 bases left between them. The CDR3 is CAISDRSTNEKLFF. In DNA form, the CDR3 reads TGTGCCATCAGTGACAGATCGACTAATGAAAAACTGTTTTTT.

V and J are TRBV18 and TRBJ1-1; possible D gene TRBD1, 6 bases. V dropped 6 bases and J dropped 0 bases, with 17 bases sitting between them. The CDR3 runs 16 residues. Germline assignment: CDR1 KGHSH and CDR2 LQKENI. CDR3 sequence (DNA): TGTGCCAGCTCGCGTACTTTGGACAGCTTGAACACTGAAGCTTTCTTT. Protein product: CASSRTLDSLNTEAFF.

The chain links TRBV5-6 to TRBJ2-1; 11 positions match TRBD1. Germline lookup yields CDR1 SGHDT and CDR2 YYEEEE. V lost 1 base to trimming and J lost 11 bases; unmatched junction nucleotides: 5. The CDR3 has 14 amino acids. DNA of the CDR3: TGTGCCAGCAGCTTGAGGACAGGGGGCCCCAAGCAGTTCTTC. Its translation: CASSLRTGGPKQFF.

The V gene is TRBV5-1, the J gene TRBJ2-5; TRBD2 matches at 11 bases. Germline values: CDR1 SGHRS, CDR2 YFSETQ. This CDR3 comprises 18 residues. V gave up 5 bases and J gave up 1 base; unmatched junction bases: 13. The CDR3 DNA is TGCGCCAGCAGAAGACGGCTAGCGGGGGGCCCTCGCCAAGAGACCCAGTACTTC. Translation: CASRRRLAGGPRQETQYF.

This clone was counted between two and nine times. Germline and junction disagree at one end, which may indicate a read error. V gene TRBV7-7 combines with J gene TRBJ2-3; D ambiguous. The CDR3 totals 15 residues. CDR1 and CDR2 from the germline V gene are SSHAT and FNYEAQ (reference sequence). The CDR3 region has the DNA TGTGCTAGCAGTCCCTCCTCCCTTGGCACAGATACGCAGTATTTT. Translation: CASSPSSLGTDTQYF.

The table lists this clone with a few counts. The chain is built from TRBV6-1 and TRBJ2-5, with D tentatively TRBD2 (5 bases). Germline loops: CDR1 MNHNS, CDR2 SASEGT. The CDR3 is 13 amino acids. Trimming shortened V by 8 bases and J by 0 bases, and 10 bases separated the two germline ends. DNA for the CDR3: TGTGCCAGCGCGGAGGTGTACCAAGAGACCCAGTACTTC. Its protein is CASAEVYQETQYF.

This clone was found a few times. The chain is built from TRBV19 and TRBJ1-5, with 7 positions matching TRBD1. Germline values: CDR1 LNHDA, CDR2 SQIVND (reference sequence). The CDR3 totals 13 residues. V was clipped by 8 bases and J by 3 bases; unmatched bases: 4. The CDR3 sequence is CASADRDNQPQHF. The CDR3 nucleotides read TGTGCCAGTGCTGACAGGGACAATCAGCCCCAGCATTTT.

In its sample, this clone was seen a few times. The CDR3 is CSGAHVGAETQYF. CDR3 sequence (DNA): TGCAGCGGAGCGCACGTTGGGGCGGAGACCCAGTACTTC. V usage is TRBV29-1 and J usage is TRBJ2-5; TRBD1 is a possible D gene (5 bases). V was shortened by 7 bases and J by 5 bases, with 17 bases between the two germline ends. There are 13 residues in the CDR3. Germline-derived CDR1 and CDR2 are SQVTM and ANQGSEA.

This clone was detected only once. The chain couples TRBV19 to TRBJ2-2; D not resolved. Germline V gene data show CDR1 as LNHDA and CDR2 as SQIVND (reference sequence). CDR3 length: 14 residues. Trimming left V 5 bases short and J 4 bases short, with 11 bases between. Here the CDR3 reads CASSLEFVTGELFF. CDR3 sequence (DNA): TGTGCCAGTAGTTTGGAGTTTGTCACCGGGGAGCTGTTTTTT.

This clone was seen a few times. The V call is TRBV6-4, the J call TRBJ1-2, with D perhaps TRBD1 (5 bases). V lost 0 bases and J 8 bases, leaving 10 bases between the germline ends. This CDR3 spans 13 amino acids. CDR1 is MRHNA, CDR2 SNTAGT, per germline. CDR3 protein: CASSDSVGGGYTF. The CDR3 nucleotides read TGTGCCAGCAGTGACTCTGTTGGGGGGGGCTACACCTTC.